This T cell receptor (beta chain) is drawn from a study of PD-1 blockade in classical Hodgkin lymphoma. The data were produced by immunoSEQ multiplex PCR, yet TCRdb's version contains in-frame clones alone and is incomplete. The sample has some 17,000 clones; around nine tenths are singletons. Time point specified: newly diagnosed, previously untreated cHL patient sample. CDR3 length equals 15 residues. Germline-derived CDR1 and CDR2 are MGHDK and SYGVNS. V was clipped by 4 bases and J by 7 bases; unmatched bases: 9. Sequencing was performed on peripheral blood mononuclear cells (PBMCs). The chain links TRBV25-1 to TRBJ2-1; 8 bases are a match to TRBD2. The clonotype was recovered from a human donor with classical Hodgkin lymphoma. The CDR3 here is CASSVVREGPNEQFF. CDR3 DNA sequence: TGTGCCAGCAGTGTCGTCCGGGAGGGCCCTAATGAGCAGTTCTTC.